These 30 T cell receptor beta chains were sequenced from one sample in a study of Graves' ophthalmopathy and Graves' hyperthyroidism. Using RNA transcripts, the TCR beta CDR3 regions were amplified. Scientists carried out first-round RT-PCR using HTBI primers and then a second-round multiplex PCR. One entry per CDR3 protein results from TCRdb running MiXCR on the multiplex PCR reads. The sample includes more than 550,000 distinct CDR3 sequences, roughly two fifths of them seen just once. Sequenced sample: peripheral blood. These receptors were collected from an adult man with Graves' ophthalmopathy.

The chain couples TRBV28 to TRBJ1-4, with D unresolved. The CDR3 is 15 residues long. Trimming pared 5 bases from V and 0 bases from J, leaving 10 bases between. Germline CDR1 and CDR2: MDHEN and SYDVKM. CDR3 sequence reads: CASSINQATNEKLFF. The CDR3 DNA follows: TGTGCCAGCAGTATAAACCAAGCAACTAATGAAAAACTGTTTTTT.

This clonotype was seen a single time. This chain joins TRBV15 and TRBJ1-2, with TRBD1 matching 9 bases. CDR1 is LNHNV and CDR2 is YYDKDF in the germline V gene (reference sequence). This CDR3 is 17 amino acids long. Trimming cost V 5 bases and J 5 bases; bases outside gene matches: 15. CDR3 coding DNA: TGTGCCACCAGCGTTCCCGGGACAGGGAGTGTGTCTTATGGCTACACCTTC. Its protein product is CATSVPGTGSVSYGYTF. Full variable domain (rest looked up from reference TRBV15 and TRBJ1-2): DAMVIQNPRYQVTQFGKPVTLSCSQTLNHNVMYWYQQKSSQAPKLLFHYYDKDFNNEADTPDNFQSRRPNTSFCFLDIRSPGLGDTAMYLCATSVPGTGSVSYGYTFGSGTRLTVV.

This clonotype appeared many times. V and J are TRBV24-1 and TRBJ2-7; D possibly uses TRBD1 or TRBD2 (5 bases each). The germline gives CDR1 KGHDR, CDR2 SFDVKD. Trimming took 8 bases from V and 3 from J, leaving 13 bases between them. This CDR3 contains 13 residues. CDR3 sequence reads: CATKARERYEQYF. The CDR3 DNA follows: TGTGCCACCAAGGCCAGGGAGCGCTACGAGCAGTACTTC.

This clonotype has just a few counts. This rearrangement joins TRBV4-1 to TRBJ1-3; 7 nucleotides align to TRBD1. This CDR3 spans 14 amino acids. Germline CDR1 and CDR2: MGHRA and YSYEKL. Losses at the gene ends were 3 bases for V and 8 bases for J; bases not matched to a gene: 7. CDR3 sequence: CASSHFDRVDTIYF. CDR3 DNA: TGCGCCAGCAGCCACTTTGACAGGGTGGACACCATATATTTT.

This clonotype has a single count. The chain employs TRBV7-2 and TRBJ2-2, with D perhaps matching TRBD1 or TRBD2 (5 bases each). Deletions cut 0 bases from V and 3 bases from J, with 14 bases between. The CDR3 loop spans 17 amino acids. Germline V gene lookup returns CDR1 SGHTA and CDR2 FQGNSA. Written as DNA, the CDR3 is TGTGCCAGCAGCTTAGCGGGGGTGTTGTTGGACACCGGGGAGCTGTTTTTT. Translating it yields CASSLAGVLLDTGELFF.

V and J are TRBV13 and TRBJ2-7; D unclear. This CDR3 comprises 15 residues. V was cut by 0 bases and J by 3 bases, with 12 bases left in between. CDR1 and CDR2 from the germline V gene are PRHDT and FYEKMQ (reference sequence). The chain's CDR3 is CASSLGRIGFYEQYF. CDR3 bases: TGTGCCAGCAGCTTAGGTCGAATCGGATTCTACGAGCAGTACTTC.

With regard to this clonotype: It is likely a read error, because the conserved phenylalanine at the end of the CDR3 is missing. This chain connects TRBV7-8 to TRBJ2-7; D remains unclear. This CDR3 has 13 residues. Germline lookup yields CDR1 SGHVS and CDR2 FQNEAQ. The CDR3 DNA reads TGCGCCAGCAGCCAAGGCCTGTTGGGGGAGCAGTACCTC. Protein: CASSQGLLGEQYL.

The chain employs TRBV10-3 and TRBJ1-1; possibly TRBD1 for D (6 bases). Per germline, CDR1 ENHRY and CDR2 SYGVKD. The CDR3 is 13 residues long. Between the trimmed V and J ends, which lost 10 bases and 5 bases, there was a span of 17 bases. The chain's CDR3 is CASPDRLGTEAFF. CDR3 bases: TGTGCCAGCCCGGACAGACTGGGAACTGAAGCTTTCTTT.

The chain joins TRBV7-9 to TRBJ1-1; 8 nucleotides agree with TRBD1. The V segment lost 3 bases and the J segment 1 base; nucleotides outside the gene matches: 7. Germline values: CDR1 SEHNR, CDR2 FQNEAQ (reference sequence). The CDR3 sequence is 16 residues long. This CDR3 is CASSFPSTGENTEAFF. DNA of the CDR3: TGTGCCAGCAGCTTCCCGTCGACAGGGGAGAACACTGAAGCTTTCTTT.

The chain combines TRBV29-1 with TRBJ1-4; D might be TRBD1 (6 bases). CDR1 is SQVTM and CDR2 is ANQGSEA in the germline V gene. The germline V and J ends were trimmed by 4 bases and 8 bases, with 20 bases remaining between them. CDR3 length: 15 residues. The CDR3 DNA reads TGCAGCGTTGGGTCCTCGGGGGACACCGGGGAAAAACTGTTTTTT. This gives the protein CSVGSSGDTGEKLFF.

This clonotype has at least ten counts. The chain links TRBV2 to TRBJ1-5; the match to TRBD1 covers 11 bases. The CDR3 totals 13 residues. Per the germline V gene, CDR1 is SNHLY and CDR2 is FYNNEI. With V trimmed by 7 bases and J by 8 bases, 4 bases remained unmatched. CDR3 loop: CASNRDRGEPQHF. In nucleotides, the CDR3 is TGTGCCAGCAACCGGGACAGGGGGGAGCCCCAGCATTTT. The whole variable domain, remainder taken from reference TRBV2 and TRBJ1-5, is EPEVTQTPSHQVTQMGQEVILRCVPISNHLYFYWYRQILGQKVEFLVSFYNNEISEKSEIFDDQFSVERPDGSNFTLKIRSTKLEDSAMYFCASNRDRGEPQHFGDGTRLSIL.

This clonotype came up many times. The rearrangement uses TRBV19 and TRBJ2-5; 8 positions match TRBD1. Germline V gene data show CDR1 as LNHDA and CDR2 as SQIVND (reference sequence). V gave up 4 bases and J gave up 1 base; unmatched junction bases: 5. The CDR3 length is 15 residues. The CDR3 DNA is TGTGCCAGTAGTACCGGCAGGGGGCTCCAAGAGACCCAGTACTTC. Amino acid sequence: CASSTGRGLQETQYF.

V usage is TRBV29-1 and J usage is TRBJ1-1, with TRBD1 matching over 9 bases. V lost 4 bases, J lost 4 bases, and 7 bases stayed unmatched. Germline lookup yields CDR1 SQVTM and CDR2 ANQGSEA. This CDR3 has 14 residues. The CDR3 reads CSVAGQGSSTEAFF. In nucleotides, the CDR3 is TGCAGCGTTGCTGGACAGGGGTCGAGCACTGAAGCTTTCTTT.

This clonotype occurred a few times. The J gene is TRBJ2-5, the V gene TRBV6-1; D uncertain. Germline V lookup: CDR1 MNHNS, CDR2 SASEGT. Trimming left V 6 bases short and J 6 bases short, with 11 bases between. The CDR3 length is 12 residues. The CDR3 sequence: CASRSQRKTQYF. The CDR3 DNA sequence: TGTGCCAGCAGGTCTCAGAGAAAGACCCAGTACTTC.

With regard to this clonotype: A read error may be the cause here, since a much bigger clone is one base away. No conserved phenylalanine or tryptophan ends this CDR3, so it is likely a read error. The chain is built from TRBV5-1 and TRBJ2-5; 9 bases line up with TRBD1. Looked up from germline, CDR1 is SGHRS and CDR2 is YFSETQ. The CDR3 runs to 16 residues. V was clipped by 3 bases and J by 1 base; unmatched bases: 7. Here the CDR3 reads CASSWTGAHLQETQYL. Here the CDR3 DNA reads TGCGCCAGCAGCTGGACAGGGGCACACCTCCAAGAGACCCAGTACCTC.

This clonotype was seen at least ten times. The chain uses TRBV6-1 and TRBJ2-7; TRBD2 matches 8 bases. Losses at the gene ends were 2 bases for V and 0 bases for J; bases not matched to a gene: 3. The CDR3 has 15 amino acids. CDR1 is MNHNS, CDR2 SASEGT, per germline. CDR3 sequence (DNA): TGTGCCAGCAGTGAAATGCTAGCGGGCTCCTACGAGCAGTACTTC. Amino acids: CASSEMLAGSYEQYF.

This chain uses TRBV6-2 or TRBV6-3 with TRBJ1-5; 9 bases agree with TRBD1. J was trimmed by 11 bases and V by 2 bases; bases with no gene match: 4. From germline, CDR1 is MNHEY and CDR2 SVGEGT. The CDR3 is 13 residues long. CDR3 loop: CASSYTGTGSQHF. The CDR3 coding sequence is TGTGCCAGCAGTTACACGGGGACAGGGTCCCAGCATTTT.

Written as DNA, the CDR3 is TGTGCCAGCAGCTTAAACGAGGCGGCCTCCAATGAGCAGTTCTTC. Amino acid sequence: CASSLNEAASNEQFF. This sequence joins TRBV7-3 and TRBJ2-1; unclear D gene. Trimming removed 1 base at V and 6 bases at J, with 13 bases between. CDR3 length: 15 residues. CDR1 and CDR2 (germline): SGHTA, FQGTGA.

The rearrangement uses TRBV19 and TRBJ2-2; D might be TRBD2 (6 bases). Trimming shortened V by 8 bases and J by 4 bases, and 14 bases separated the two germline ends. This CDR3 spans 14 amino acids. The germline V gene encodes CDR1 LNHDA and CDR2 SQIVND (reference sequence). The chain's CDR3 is CASQRAGITGELFF. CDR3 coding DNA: TGTGCCAGTCAGAGGGCGGGGATCACCGGGGAGCTGTTTTTT.

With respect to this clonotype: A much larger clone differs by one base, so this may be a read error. The CDR3 nucleotides read TGCAGTGCTAGAGCGCAAGGAAACACCATATGTTTT. This codes for CSARAQGNTICF. J is TRBJ1-3 and V is TRBV20-1; no clear D gene. This CDR3 is 12 amino acids long. Germline V lookup: CDR1 DFQATT, CDR2 SNEGSKA (reference sequence).

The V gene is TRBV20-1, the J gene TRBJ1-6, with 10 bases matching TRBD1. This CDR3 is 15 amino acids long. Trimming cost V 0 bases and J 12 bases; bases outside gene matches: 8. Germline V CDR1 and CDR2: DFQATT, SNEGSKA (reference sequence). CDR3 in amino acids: CSARESSGTGEPLHF. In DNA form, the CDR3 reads TGCAGTGCTAGAGAATCCTCCGGGACAGGGGAACCCCTCCACTTT.

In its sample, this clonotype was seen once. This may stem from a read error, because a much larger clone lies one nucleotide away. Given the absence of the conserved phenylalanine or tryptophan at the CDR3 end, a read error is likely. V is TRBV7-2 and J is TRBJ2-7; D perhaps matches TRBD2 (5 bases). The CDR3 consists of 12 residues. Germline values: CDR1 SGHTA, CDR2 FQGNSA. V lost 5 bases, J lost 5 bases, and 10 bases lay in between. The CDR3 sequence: CASSRAANEQYL. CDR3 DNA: TGTGCCAGCAGCCGAGCGGCCAACGAGCAGTACCTC.

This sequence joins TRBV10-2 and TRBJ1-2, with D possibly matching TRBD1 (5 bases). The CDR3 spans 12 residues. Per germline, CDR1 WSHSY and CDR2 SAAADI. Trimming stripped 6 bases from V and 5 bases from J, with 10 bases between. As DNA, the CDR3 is TGCGCCAGCAGGTACAGGAGTTATGGCTACACCTTC. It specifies CASRYRSYGYTF.

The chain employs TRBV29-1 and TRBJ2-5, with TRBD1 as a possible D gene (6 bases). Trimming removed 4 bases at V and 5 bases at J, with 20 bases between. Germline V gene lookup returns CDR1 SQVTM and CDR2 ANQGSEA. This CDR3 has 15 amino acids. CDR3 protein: CSVGVTGHTGETQYF. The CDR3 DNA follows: TGCAGCGTTGGGGTTACAGGGCACACCGGGGAGACCCAGTACTTC. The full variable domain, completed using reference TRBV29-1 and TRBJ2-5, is SAVISQKPSRDICQRGTSLTIQCQVDSQVTMMFWYRQQPGQSLTLIATANQGSEATYESGFVIDKFPISRPNLTFSTLTVSNMSPEDSSIYLCSVGVTGHTGETQYFGPGTRLLVL.

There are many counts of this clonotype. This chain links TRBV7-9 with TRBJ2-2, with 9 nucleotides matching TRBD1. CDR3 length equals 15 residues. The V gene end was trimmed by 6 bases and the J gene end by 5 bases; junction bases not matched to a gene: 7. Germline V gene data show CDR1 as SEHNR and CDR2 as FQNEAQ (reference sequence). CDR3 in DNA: TGTGCCAGCAGGTCCGGGACAGGGAAAACCGGGGAGCTGTTTTTT. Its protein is CASRSGTGKTGELFF.

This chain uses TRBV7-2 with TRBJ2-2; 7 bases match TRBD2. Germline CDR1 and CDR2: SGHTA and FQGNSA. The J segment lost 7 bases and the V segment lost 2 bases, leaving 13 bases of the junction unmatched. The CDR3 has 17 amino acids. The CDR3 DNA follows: TGTGCCAGCAGCTTACCGACTAGTGGGAGGGCCGTCGGGGAGCTGTTTTTT. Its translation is CASSLPTSGRAVGELFF.

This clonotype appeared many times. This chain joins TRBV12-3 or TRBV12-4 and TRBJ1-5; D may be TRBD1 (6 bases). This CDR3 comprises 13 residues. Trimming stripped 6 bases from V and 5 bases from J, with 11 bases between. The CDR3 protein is CASRTGLDQPQHF. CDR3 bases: TGTGCCAGCAGAACAGGGCTGGATCAGCCCCAGCATTTT.

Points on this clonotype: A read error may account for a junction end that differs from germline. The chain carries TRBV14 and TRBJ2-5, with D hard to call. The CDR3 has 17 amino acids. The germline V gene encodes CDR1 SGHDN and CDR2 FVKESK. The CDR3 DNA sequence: TGTGCCAGCAGCCAAGATTTCGTAGTGGGATACCAAAAGACCCAGTACTTC. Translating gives CASSQDFVVGYQKTQYF.

The CDR3 DNA follows: TGCAGTGCTAGGAGGGGGGCGCTGATGGGAGGCGGCTACACCTTC. It yields the protein CSARRGALMGGGYTF. V gene TRBV20-1 combines with J gene TRBJ1-2; the D gene is possibly TRBD1 (6 bases). Germline-derived CDR1 and CDR2 are DFQATT and SNEGSKA (reference sequence). The CDR3 totals 15 residues. V lost 3 bases and J 8 bases, leaving 22 bases between the germline ends.

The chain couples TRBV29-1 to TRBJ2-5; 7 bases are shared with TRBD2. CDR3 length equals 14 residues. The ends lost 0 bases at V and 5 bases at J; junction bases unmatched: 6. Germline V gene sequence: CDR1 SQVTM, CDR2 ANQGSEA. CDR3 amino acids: CSVEDPAGSETQYF. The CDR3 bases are TGCAGCGTTGAAGATCCAGCGGGGAGCGAGACCCAGTACTTC.